This T cell receptor beta chain was recorded in a study of blood T cell repertoires in COVID-19. TCRdb's table, derived via immunoSEQ multiplex PCR, lists solely in-frame clones and lacks some. The sample records roughly 120,000 clones, approximately 82% being singletons. Input material: peripheral blood. This TCR was sampled from a man aged 65-85 years with active or convalescent COVID-19.

The DNA of the CDR3 is TGTGCCAGCAGCCCCAGACAGGGTAGCGGGAGGCGGGATGAGCAGTTCTTC. It specifies CASSPRQGSGRRDEQFF. V is TRBV5-6 and J is TRBJ2-1; TRBD2 aligns across 10 bases. CDR3 length equals 17 residues. Germline V gene sequence: CDR1 SGHDT, CDR2 YYEEEE. V shed 4 bases and J 8 bases; nucleotides not matched to a gene: 15.